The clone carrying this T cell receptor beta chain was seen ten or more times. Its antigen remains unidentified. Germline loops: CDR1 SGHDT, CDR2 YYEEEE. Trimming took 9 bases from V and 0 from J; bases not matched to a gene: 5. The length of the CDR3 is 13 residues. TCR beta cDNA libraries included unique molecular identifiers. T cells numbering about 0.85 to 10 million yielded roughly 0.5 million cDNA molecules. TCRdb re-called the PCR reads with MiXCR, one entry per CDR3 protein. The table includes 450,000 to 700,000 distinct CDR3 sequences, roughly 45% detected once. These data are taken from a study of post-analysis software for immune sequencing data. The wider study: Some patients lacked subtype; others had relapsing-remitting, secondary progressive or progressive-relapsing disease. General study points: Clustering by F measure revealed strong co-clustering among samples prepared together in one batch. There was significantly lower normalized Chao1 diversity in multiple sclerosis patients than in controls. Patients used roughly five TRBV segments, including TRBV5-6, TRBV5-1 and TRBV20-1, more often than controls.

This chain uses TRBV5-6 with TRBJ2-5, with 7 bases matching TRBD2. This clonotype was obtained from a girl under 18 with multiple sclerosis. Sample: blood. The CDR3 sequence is CATTREDQETQYF. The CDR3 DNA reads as TGTGCCACTACTCGGGAGGACCAAGAGACCCAGTACTTC.